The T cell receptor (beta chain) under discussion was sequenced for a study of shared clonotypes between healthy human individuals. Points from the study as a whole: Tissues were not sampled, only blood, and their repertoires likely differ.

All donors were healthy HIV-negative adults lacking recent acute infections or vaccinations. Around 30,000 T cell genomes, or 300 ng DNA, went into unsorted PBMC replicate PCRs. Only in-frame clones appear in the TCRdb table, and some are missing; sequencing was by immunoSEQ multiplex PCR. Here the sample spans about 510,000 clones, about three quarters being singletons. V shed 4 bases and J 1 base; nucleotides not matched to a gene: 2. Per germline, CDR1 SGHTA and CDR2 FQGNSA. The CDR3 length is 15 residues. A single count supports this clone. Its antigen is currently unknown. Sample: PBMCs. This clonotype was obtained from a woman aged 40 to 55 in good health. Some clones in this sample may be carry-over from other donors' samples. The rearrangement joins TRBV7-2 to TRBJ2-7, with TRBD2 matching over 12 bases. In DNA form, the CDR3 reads TGTGCCAGCAGCTCGACTAGCGGGAGTTCCTACGAGCAGTACTTC. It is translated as CASSSTSGSSYEQYF.